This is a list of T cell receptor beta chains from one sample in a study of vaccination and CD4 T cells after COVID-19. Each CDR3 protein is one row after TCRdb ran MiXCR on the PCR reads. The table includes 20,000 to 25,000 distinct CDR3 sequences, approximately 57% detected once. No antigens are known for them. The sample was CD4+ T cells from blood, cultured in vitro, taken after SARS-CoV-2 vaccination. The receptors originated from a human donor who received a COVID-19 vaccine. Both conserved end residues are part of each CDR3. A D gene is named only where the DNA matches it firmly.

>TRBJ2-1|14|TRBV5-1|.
CASSLARGSNEQFF
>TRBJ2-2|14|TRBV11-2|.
CASALGQNTGELFF
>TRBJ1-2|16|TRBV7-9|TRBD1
CASSHSVTGGDYGYTF
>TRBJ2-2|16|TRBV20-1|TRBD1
CSARPPTGKGTGELFF
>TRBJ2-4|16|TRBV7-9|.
CASSLGAGLAKNIQYF
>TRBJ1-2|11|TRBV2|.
CASTEVYGYTF
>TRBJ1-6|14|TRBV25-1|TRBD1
CASTRQGAGSPLHF
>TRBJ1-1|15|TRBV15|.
CATSRPSDRITEAFF
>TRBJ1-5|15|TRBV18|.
CASSPGRGSNQPQHF
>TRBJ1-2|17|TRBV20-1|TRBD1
CSARSPPWDRDDYGYTF
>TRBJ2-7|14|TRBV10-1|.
CASSAGARPYEQYF
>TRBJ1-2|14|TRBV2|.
CASSESEGAYGYTF
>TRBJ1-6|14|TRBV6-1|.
CASSVGRGTSPLHF
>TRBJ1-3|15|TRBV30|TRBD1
CAWRGQGVSGNTIYF
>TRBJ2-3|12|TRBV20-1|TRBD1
CSATTGADTQYF
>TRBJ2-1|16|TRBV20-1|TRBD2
CSASEATSGGHNEQFF
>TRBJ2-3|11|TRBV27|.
CASGLTDTQYF
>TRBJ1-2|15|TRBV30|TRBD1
CAWKADRGRDYGYTF
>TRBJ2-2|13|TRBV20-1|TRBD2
CSAKASGGGELFF
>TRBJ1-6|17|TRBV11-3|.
CASSGEGWGLSNSPLHF
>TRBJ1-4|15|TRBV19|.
CASSRRRSTNEKLFF
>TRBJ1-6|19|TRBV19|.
CASSIDLASRSSYNSPLHF
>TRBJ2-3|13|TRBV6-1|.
CASSVRDRDTQYF
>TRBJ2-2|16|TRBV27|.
CASSFSWARDTGELFF
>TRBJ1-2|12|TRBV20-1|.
CSASSPAQGYTF
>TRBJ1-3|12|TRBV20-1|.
CSVESPGNTIYF
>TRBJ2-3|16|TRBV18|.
CASSRSGWGRTDTQYF
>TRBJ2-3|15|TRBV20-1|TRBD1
CSASRTGGYTDTQYF
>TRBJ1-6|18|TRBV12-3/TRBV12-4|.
CASSRIGYGSSYNSPLHF